The clone carrying this T cell receptor beta chain showed up just a few times. Its specificity is not known. The template was RNA from unsorted bulk tissue. More than 3 cm separated this lung sample from the edge of the tumor. This specimen belongs to a study of tumor and adjacent non-tumor tissue in lung cancer. Study results and limitations: Compared with tumor, normal lung showed significantly lower TCR diversity. Shorter survival was associated with higher TCR diversity in tumors. Top 100 clones took a larger repertoire share in normal lung.

This CDR3 is 12 amino acids long. Germline V gives CDR1 SQVTM, CDR2 ANQGSEA. Trimming cost V 4 bases and J 8 bases, with 11 bases left between them. TCRbeta libraries were built with three rounds of nested PCR, modified from ARM-PCR. TCRdb ran MiXCR on the multiplex PCR reads and lists one entry per CDR3 protein. The data contain about 90,000 distinct CDR3 sequences, under 80% of them singletons. The sequence was obtained from a woman aged 45 to 65 with non-small cell lung cancer. V and J are TRBV29-1 and TRBJ1-4, with no clear D. The material sequenced was distant non-tumor lung tissue. The chain's CDR3 is CSVGRLGEKLFF. CDR3 nucleotides: TGCAGCGTTGGTCGCTTGGGGGAAAAACTGTTTTTT.